These T cell receptor beta chains were read from a single sample in a study of PD-1 blockade in classical Hodgkin lymphoma. The table came from immunoSEQ multiplex PCR; TCRdb's copy has only in-frame clones and leaves some out. The table lists around 150,000 clones, approximately 72% of them singletons. This specimen consisted of peripheral blood mononuclear cells (PBMCs), obtained before the second cycle of nivolumab. The receptors derive from a human donor with classical Hodgkin lymphoma. The CDR3 runs from the conserved cysteine through the conserved F or W. The D gene is left open where the match is weak. Clone size is given for some rows only: seen once, a few or many times, or a class if the clone is expanded.

few	TRBV5-1	TRBD1	TRBJ1-4	TGCGCCAGCAGCTCGGGACAGGAAAATGAAAAACTGTTTTTT	CASSSGQENEKLFF
.	TRBV5-4	.	TRBJ2-5	TGTGCCAGCAGCCCCTCCCCCCAAGAGACCCAGTACTTC	CASSPSPQETQYF
.	TRBV7-8	.	TRBJ1-1	TGTGCCAGCAGCTTAGCCCCACCGGCGGGAGCTTTCTTT	CASSLAPPAGAFF
.	TRBV6-5	TRBD1	TRBJ2-5	TGTGCCAGCAGCAGGACAGGGGGCCGGGAGACCCAGTACTTC	CASSRTGGRETQYF
.	TRBV5-6	.	TRBJ1-5	TGTGCCAGCAGCTTGAGGTTCAATCAGCCCCAGCATTTT	CASSLRFNQPQHF
once	TRBV7-2	.	TRBJ1-2	TGTGCCAGCAGCTCCCAGGTTTGGGGCCTCTATGGCTACACCTTC	CASSSQVWGLYGYTF
.	TRBV10-3	.	TRBJ1-2	TGTGCCATCAGTGAGTTACCGACCGAAGAGCTATCAAACACCTTC	CAISELPTEELSNTF
.	TRBV7-2	.	TRBJ1-1	TGTGCCAGCCTCACCTTCATGAACACTGAAGCTTTCTTT	CASLTFMNTEAFF
.	TRBV28	.	TRBJ1-2	TGTGCCAGCAGTGACACATATGGCTACACCTTC	CASSDTYGYTF
.	TRBV4-3	TRBD2	TRBJ2-7	TGCGCCAGCAGCCCTTCGGTGGGACTAGCGGCCTACGAGCAGTACTTC	CASSPSVGLAAYEQYF
.	TRBV6-5	.	TRBJ2-2	TGTGCCAGCAGTTACTCGGCCACAGAAAAGCTGTTTTTT	CASSYSATEKLFF
.	TRBV6-1	TRBD2	TRBJ2-3	TGTGCCAGCAGTGGTAGCGGGGGTCTCGCTAGCACAGATACGCAGTATTTT	CASSGSGGLASTDTQYF
.	TRBV7-9	.	TRBJ2-7	TGTGCCAGCAGCGCCGCCAGGTTTGGTTTAGAGTACGAGCAGTACTTC	CASSAARFGLEYEQYF
once	TRBV28	TRBD1	TRBJ2-7	TGTGCCAGCGATCAGGGGGCTAGGAACGAGCAGTACTTC	CASDQGARNEQYF
once	TRBV11-2	.	TRBJ2-7	TGTGCCAGCAGCCCTATAGGGGTTCCGGGCCCCGAGCAGTACTTC	CASSPIGVPGPEQYF
.	TRBV5-3	.	TRBJ2-4	TGTGCCGGGGAGGGCCCGACCAAGGGGGGAGACATTCAGTACTTC	CAGEGPTKGGDIQYF
.	TRBV29-1	.	TRBJ2-3	TGCAGCGTTGGACCCCTTAGCGGATATACGCAGTATTTT	CSVGPLSGYTQYF
.	TRBV5-6	TRBD1	TRBJ2-5	TGTGCCAGCAGCTTGAACAGGGGACAAGAGACCCAGTACTTC	CASSLNRGQETQYF
.	TRBV5-4	.	TRBJ1-2	TGTGCCAGCAGCTCCGGGACCATCTCTGGCTACACCTTC	CASSSGTISGYTF
.	TRBV7-2	TRBD2	TRBJ2-5	TGTGCCAGCAGCTTAGCGCTTCGGCGGGGGGCCGTAGAAGAGACCCAGTACTTC	CASSLALRRGAVEETQYF
.	TRBV7-7	.	TRBJ1-3	TGTGCTAGCAGCTTAGAGGAGGGAAACACCATATATTTT	CASSLEEGNTIYF
.	TRBV5-4	.	TRBJ2-7	TGTGCCAGCAGCCCCGACAGGCACAGCTCCTACGAGCAGTACTTC	CASSPDRHSSYEQYF
.	TRBV18	TRBD1	TRBJ2-7	TGTGCCAGCTCACCCGGGACAGGGGATGAGCAGTACTTC	CASSPGTGDEQYF
.	TRBV10-3	.	TRBJ2-1	TGTGCCATCAGTGACGGGGACGGTCGTGTTGATGAGCAGTTCTTC	CAISDGDGRVDEQFF
.	TRBV5-4	TRBD2	TRBJ2-3	TGTGCCAGCAGCCTGGGCCTCGGGGGGGCGAGCACAGATACGCAGTATTTT	CASSLGLGGASTDTQYF
.	TRBV20-1	.	TRBJ2-1	TGCAGTGCGGAGAGGCGTGAGGGGATGTTCTTC	CSAERREGMFF
once	TRBV5-6	.	TRBJ1-2	TGTGCCAGCAGCTTCGGACAGTATGGCTACACCTTC	CASSFGQYGYTF
few	TRBV9	TRBD2	TRBJ2-1	TGTGCCAGCAGCCAAGGACTAGCGGGAGAATTTCTCTACAATGAGCAGTTCTTC	CASSQGLAGEFLYNEQFF
.	TRBV7-9	.	TRBJ2-3	TGTGCCAGCGTCAGGGCGGCACGTGCTAGCACAGATACGCAGTATTTT	CASVRAARASTDTQYF
.	TRBV2	TRBD1	TRBJ1-2	TGTGCCAGAGAGGGACAGAACTATGGCTACACCTTC	CAREGQNYGYTF
once	TRBV7-9	TRBD1	TRBJ2-2	TGTGCCAGCAGCCCGTCCGGACAGGCCTTGAACACCGGGGAGCTGTTTTTT	CASSPSGQALNTGELFF
.	TRBV11-2	.	TRBJ1-5	TGTGCCAGCAACCCCGGGGCCCAGCCCCAGCATTTT	CASNPGAQPQHF
.	TRBV6-5	.	TRBJ1-1	TGTGCCAGCCATACAGGGTTTGAAGCTTTCTTT	CASHTGFEAFF
.	TRBV6-6	.	TRBJ1-6	TGTGCCGGTGCCTCCTATAATTCACCCCTCCACTTT	CAGASYNSPLHF
.	TRBV27	.	TRBJ1-6	TGTGCCACCAGAAGCTCCTATAATTCACCCCTCCACTTT	CATRSSYNSPLHF
.	TRBV6-6	.	TRBJ1-2	TGTGCCAGCACCTCCCGGACGGGTCCAACTAACTATGGCTACACCTTC	CASTSRTGPTNYGYTF
.	TRBV19	TRBD2	TRBJ2-3	TGTGCCAGTAGTAGCGCGGGAGGGCCGGGAGATACGCAGTATTTT	CASSSAGGPGDTQYF